The clone carrying this TCR beta chain was seen at least ten times. The ends lost 3 bases at V and 5 bases at J; junction bases unmatched: 6. Germline V gene lookup returns CDR1 LNHDA and CDR2 SQIVND (reference sequence). The CDR3 is made up of 15 amino acids. Using immunoSEQ multiplex PCR, the repertoire was profiled, and TCRdb retains in-frame clones only, with some absent. This sample shows 12,000 or so clones and no singletons; 7.3% rests with the ten largest. The data belong to a study of T cells after posttransplantation cyclophosphamide. Sequenced sample: PBMCs. This receptor was taken from a woman aged 40 to 50 in good health, CMV-negative, and a related stem cell transplant donor. The chain has TRBV19 and TRBJ2-2; TRBD1 matches at 7 bases. CDR3 in amino acids: CASSIGTRGTGELFF. CDR3 sequence (DNA): TGTGCCAGTAGTATCGGGACCAGGGGGACCGGGGAGCTGTTTTTT.